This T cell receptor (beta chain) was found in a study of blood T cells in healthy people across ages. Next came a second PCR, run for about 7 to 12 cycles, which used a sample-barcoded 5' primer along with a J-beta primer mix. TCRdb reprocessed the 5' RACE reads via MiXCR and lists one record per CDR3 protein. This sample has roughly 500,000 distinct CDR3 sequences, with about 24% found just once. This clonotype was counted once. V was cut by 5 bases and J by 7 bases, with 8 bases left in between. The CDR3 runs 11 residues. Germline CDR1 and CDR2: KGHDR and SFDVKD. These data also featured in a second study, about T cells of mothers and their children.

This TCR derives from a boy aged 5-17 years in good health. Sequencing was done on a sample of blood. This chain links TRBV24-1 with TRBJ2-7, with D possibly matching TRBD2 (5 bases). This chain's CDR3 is CATSVGEEQYF. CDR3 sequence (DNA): TGTGCCACCAGTGTCGGGGAAGAGCAGTACTTC.